Each of the 25 T cell receptor beta chains below was sequenced from the same sample in a study of T cells in Graves' hyperthyroidism and ophthalmopathy (dated by TCRdb to between 2019 and 2020). Library prep was done by multiplex PCR. Sequencing was performed on an Illumina HiSeq 2000. The TCR beta CDR3 regions were amplified from RNA transcripts. The TCR CDR3 was subjected to a first round of RT-PCR using the HTBI primer set and the Qiagen OneStep RT-PCR kit. TCRdb reran the public reads through fastp at Q25 and MiXCR, keeping productive beta chains. Entries that share a CDR3 protein sequence are merged under the most common genes and DNA. Within this sample are approximately 260,000 distinct CDR3 sequences, with about 15% of them counted one time only. The ten largest clones take up about 30% of the sample. The specimen sequenced was blood. Every receptor here comes from a woman aged 45-59 years with Graves' hyperthyroidism that later progressed to Graves' ophthalmopathy.

This clonotype appeared many times. The chain carries TRBV5-1 and TRBJ2-1; 9 bases are shared with TRBD2. The CDR3 sequence is 14 residues long. The J segment lost 7 bases and the V segment lost 4 bases, leaving 6 bases of the junction unmatched. CDR1 is SGHRS and CDR2 is YFSETQ in the germline V gene. The CDR3 here is CASSGGTSQNEQFF. CDR3 DNA: TGCGCCAGCAGCGGGGGGACTAGCCAGAATGAGCAGTTCTTC.

Ten or more counts support this clonotype. The rearrangement links TRBV28 to TRBJ1-1; TRBD1 aligns across 7 bases. The CDR3 is made up of 12 amino acids. Trimming cost V 5 bases and J 8 bases; bases outside gene matches: 5. Germline V gives CDR1 MDHEN, CDR2 SYDVKM. The CDR3 spells CASSKLRGEAFF. Written as DNA, the CDR3 is TGTGCCAGCAGTAAACTCAGGGGGGAAGCTTTCTTT.

The CDR3 DNA sequence: TGTGCCAGTAGCGCCCGGGACCCTAATGAAAAACTGTTTTTT. It yields the protein CASSARDPNEKLFF. This sequence joins TRBV19 and TRBJ1-4, with a weak D call TRBD1 (5 bases). Per germline, CDR1 LNHDA and CDR2 SQIVND (reference sequence). The V end was cut by 6 bases, the J end by 3 bases, with 11 bases between. The CDR3 consists of 14 residues.

This clonotype was seen repeatedly, ten times or more. CDR3 coding DNA: TGTGCCAGCTCACCAGCGCCTCAGCAGACCCAGTACTTC. Encoded protein: CASSPAPQQTQYF. V usage is TRBV18 and J usage is TRBJ2-5, with no clear D. Between the trimmed V and J ends, which lost 2 bases and 6 bases, there was a span of 10 bases. The CDR3 spans 13 residues. In germline, CDR1 is KGHSH, CDR2 LQKENI.

This clonotype was found many times. The J gene is TRBJ2-5, the V gene TRBV29-1, with 7 positions matching TRBD2. V trimming: 1 base; J trimming: 1 base; junction bases outside the gene matches: 0. In germline, CDR1 is SQVTM, CDR2 ANQGSEA. CDR3 length equals 13 residues. The CDR3 here is CSVEVAGQETQYF. CDR3 DNA: TGCAGCGTTGAAGTAGCGGGCCAAGAGACCCAGTACTTC. Full variable domain (remainder filled in from reference TRBV29-1 and TRBJ2-5): SAVISQKPSRDICQRGTSLTIQCQVDSQVTMMFWYRQQPGQSLTLIATANQGSEATYESGFVIDKFPISRPNLTFSTLTVSNMSPEDSSIYLCSVEVAGQETQYFGPGTRLLVL.

There are many counts of this clonotype. The chain couples TRBV20-1 to TRBJ2-3, with unresolved D. Germline assignment: CDR1 DFQATT and CDR2 SNEGSKA (reference sequence). The CDR3 totals 9 residues. V lost 6 bases, J lost 9 bases, and 7 bases lay in between. CDR3 DNA sequence: TGCAGTGCCGGTATCACGCAGTATTTT. Residues: CSAGITQYF.

Many counts were recorded for this clonotype. This chain connects TRBV30 to TRBJ2-2; D remains unclear. The CDR3 loop spans 13 amino acids. Per germline, CDR1 GTSNPN and CDR2 SVGIG (reference sequence). V shed 0 bases and J shed 6 bases, with 8 bases lying between them. The CDR3 DNA is TGTGCCTGGAGTGTACGACGGGCCGGGGAGCTGTTTTTT. Its translation: CAWSVRRAGELFF.

This clonotype was found a few times. The rearrangement joins TRBV29-1 to TRBJ1-5; D unclear. V was pared by 6 bases and J by 4 bases, with 13 bases between. Per germline, CDR1 SQVTM and CDR2 ANQGSEA. The CDR3 consists of 13 residues. CDR3 protein: CSVVDKGNQPQHF. In DNA form, the CDR3 reads TGCAGCGTCGTAGACAAGGGAAATCAGCCCCAGCATTTT. Based on the CDR3 plus reference TRBV29-1 and TRBJ1-5, the full variable domain is SAVISQKPSRDICQRGTSLTIQCQVDSQVTMMFWYRQQPGQSLTLIATANQGSEATYESGFVIDKFPISRPNLTFSTLTVSNMSPEDSSIYLCSVVDKGNQPQHFGDGTRLSIL.

This clonotype was seen only a few times. The chain recombines TRBV7-9 with TRBJ2-1; weak D call: TRBD2 (6 bases). Germline lookup yields CDR1 SEHNR and CDR2 FQNEAQ (reference sequence). This CDR3 has 15 residues. V lost 1 base to trimming and J lost 7 bases, with 14 bases between them. The CDR3 coding sequence is TGTGCCAGCAGCTTAGATAGGTCAGGAGGGAATGAGCAGTTCTTC. Protein product: CASSLDRSGGNEQFF.

As concerns this clonotype: Here the CDR3 omits its conserved ending phenylalanine or tryptophan, so a read error is the likely source. The chain combines TRBV19 with TRBJ1-5, with 8 positions matching TRBD1. The junction had 3 bases not matched to a gene; V was cut back by 2 bases and J by 3 bases. The CDR3 has 15 amino acids. In germline, CDR1 is LNHDA, CDR2 SQIVND (reference sequence). DNA of the CDR3: TGTGCCAGTAGTATAACAGGGGGGGTCAATCAGCCCCAGCATTCT. It is translated as CASSITGGVNQPQHS.

This clonotype was seen at least ten times. The CDR3 region has the DNA TGCGCCAGCGCTCCGCGGCTGCCTAGCTCCTACAATGAGCAGTTCTTC. Its translation: CASAPRLPSSYNEQFF. The chain recombines TRBV5-1 with TRBJ2-1; D remains ambiguous. Germline V gene lookup returns CDR1 SGHRS and CDR2 YFSETQ. The CDR3 consists of 16 residues. The V end lost 7 bases, the J end lost 0 bases, and 17 bases lay between the germline ends.

V is TRBV19 and J is TRBJ2-7; the D gene is possibly TRBD1 (6 bases). The V and J ends lost 3 bases and 7 bases respectively, with 13 bases between them. CDR1 is LNHDA, CDR2 SQIVND, per germline (reference sequence). The CDR3 has 13 amino acids. The CDR3 is CASSIDPRGEQYF. Here the CDR3 DNA reads TGTGCCAGTAGTATTGATCCCAGGGGTGAGCAGTACTTC.

The V call is TRBV6-1, the J call TRBJ2-1; 8 nucleotides align to TRBD2. V gave up 8 bases and J gave up 9 bases; unmatched junction bases: 15. Germline CDR1 is MNHNS and CDR2 is SASEGT. The CDR3 is 15 amino acids. The DNA for the CDR3 is TGTGCCAGCGGGCCGGGGGGGGGTGAGAAAACTGAGCAGTTCTTC. Amino acids: CASGPGGGEKTEQFF.

This clonotype appeared a few times. This sequence joins TRBV25-1 and TRBJ2-3, with 11 bases that match TRBD2. The CDR3 sequence is 16 residues long. Germline CDR1 and CDR2: MGHDK and SYGVNS. The J segment lost 3 bases and the V segment lost 2 bases, leaving 4 bases of the junction unmatched. CDR3 bases: TGTGCCAGCAGTGAAGAGGGACTAGCGGCAACAGATACGCAGTATTTT. Translating it yields CASSEEGLAATDTQYF.

This clonotype was recorded many times. The chain combines TRBV5-1 with TRBJ1-2; TRBD1 matches 9 bases. Germline V gives CDR1 SGHRS, CDR2 YFSETQ. Trimming at V came to 5 bases and at J to 8 bases, leaving 7 bases not matched to a gene. This CDR3 contains 13 residues. The CDR3 DNA sequence: TGCGCCAGCAGTCCCGGGACAGGGAGCGGCTACACCTTC. Its protein is CASSPGTGSGYTF. The entire variable domain, with the rest obtained from reference TRBV5-1 and TRBJ1-2, is as follows: KAGVTQTPRYLIKTRGQQVTLSCSPISGHRSVSWYQQTPGQGLQFLFEYFSETQRNKGNFPGRFSGRQFSNSRSEMNVSTLELGDSALYLCASSPGTGSGYTFGSGTRLTVV.

This clonotype came up many times. V gene TRBV11-2 combines with J gene TRBJ1-2, with 7 positions matching TRBD1. Per the germline V gene, CDR1 is SGHAT and CDR2 is FQNNGV. The CDR3 consists of 14 residues. The V gene end was trimmed by 1 base and the J gene end by 7 bases; junction bases not matched to a gene: 6. The CDR3 sequence is CASSLAAGGVGYTF. CDR3 DNA: TGTGCCAGCAGCTTAGCCGCAGGGGGTGTTGGCTACACCTTC. Looking up the rest from reference TRBV11-2 and TRBJ1-2 gives the full variable domain: EAGVAQSPRYKIIEKRQSVAFWCNPISGHATLYWYQQILGQGPKLLIQFQNNGVVDDSQLPKDRFSAERLKGVDSTLKIQPAKLEDSAVYLCASSLAAGGVGYTFGSGTRLTVV.

The sample holds many counts of this clonotype. The J gene is TRBJ2-2, the V gene TRBV5-1, with D unclear. CDR1 SGHRS and CDR2 YFSETQ come from the germline V gene. V lost 5 bases and J lost 8, with 16 bases in between. This CDR3 spans 14 amino acids. CDR3 residues: CASRLVSSSGELFF. CDR3 in DNA: TGCGCCAGCAGACTTGTCAGTTCGAGTGGGGAGCTGTTTTTT.

The rearrangement uses TRBV5-6 and TRBJ2-4; tentative D call: TRBD1 (6 bases). Germline V gene data show CDR1 as SGHDT and CDR2 as YYEEEE. The CDR3 runs 15 residues. V lost 3 bases to trimming and J lost 8 bases, with 18 bases between them. The CDR3 DNA sequence: TGTGCCAGCAGCTCCGCGGGTCTCGAGGGGGACATTCAGTACTTC. Amino acid sequence: CASSSAGLEGDIQYF.

Only a few counts were recorded for this clonotype. The chain joins TRBV7-2 to TRBJ2-7; 7 nucleotides match TRBD2. The junction had 7 bases not matched to a gene; V was cut back by 5 bases and J by 0 bases. Germline assignment: CDR1 SGHTA and CDR2 FQGNSA. The CDR3 runs 15 residues. This CDR3 reads CASSRTSAISYEQYF. For the CDR3, the DNA is TGTGCCAGCAGCCGTACTAGCGCAATCTCCTACGAGCAGTACTTC.

This clonotype appeared many times. The chain combines TRBV3-1 with TRBJ1-2, with D possibly matching TRBD1 (6 bases). Germline CDR1 LGHDT, CDR2 YNNKEL (reference sequence). V was pared by 4 bases and J by 8 bases, with 14 bases between. The CDR3 consists of 13 residues. The CDR3 bases are TGTGCCAGCAGCCGCGGGGGCGCGGGAGGCTACACCTTC. Translating it yields CASSRGGAGGYTF.

This clonotype has at least ten counts. This chain uses TRBV7-8 with TRBJ2-3; 9 bases line up with TRBD1. The germline gives CDR1 SGHVS, CDR2 FQNEAQ. The length of the CDR3 is 15 residues. With V trimmed by 1 base and J by 6 bases, 5 bases remained unmatched. The CDR3 DNA sequence: TGTGCCAGCAGCTTAGGGGACAGGGTGAGGGATACGCAGTATTTT. This codes for CASSLGDRVRDTQYF.

The rearrangement uses TRBV6-1 and TRBJ1-4; D is undetermined. The CDR3 has 15 residues. CDR1 is MNHNS and CDR2 is SASEGT in the germline V gene. V lost 1 base, J lost 6 bases, and 12 bases lay in between. In DNA form, the CDR3 reads TGTGCCAGCAGTGAAGAGCACGGATTATATGAAAAACTGTTTTTT. Translating gives CASSEEHGLYEKLFF.

A remark on this clonotype: Since a much larger clone is just one base distant, this may be a read error. The CDR3 sequence is CASSLSYLQRASGANALTF. The CDR3 region has the DNA TGCGCCAGCAGCTTGTCGTACCTCCAAAGAGCTTCTGGGGCCAACGCCCTGACTTTC. The J gene is TRBJ2-6, the V gene TRBV5-1, with D possibly matching TRBD1 (5 bases). The CDR3 totals 19 residues. Germline V gene lookup returns CDR1 SGHRS and CDR2 YFSETQ.

This clonotype was detected only a few times. The V gene is TRBV20-1, the J gene TRBJ2-1, with 7 bases lining up with TRBD2. J lost 6 bases, V lost 3 bases, and 17 bases had no gene match. Germline CDR1 is DFQATT and CDR2 is SNEGSKA (reference sequence). The CDR3 contains 17 residues. Here the CDR3 DNA reads TGCAGTGCTAGGGTTCTTTACCGGAGGGAGGGAGGCAATGAGCAGTTCTTC. This sequence encodes CSARVLYRREGGNEQFF.

The rearrangement uses TRBV7-9 and TRBJ2-1; 9 nucleotides line up with TRBD2. V was clipped by 5 bases and J by 5 bases; unmatched bases: 16. This CDR3 contains 18 residues. CDR1 is SEHNR, CDR2 FQNEAQ, per germline (reference sequence). This CDR3 reads CASSGRTLAGGGHNEQFF. CDR3 DNA sequence: TGTGCCAGCAGCGGACGGACGTTGGCGGGAGGGGGCCACAATGAGCAGTTCTTC.